This T cell receptor beta chain is from a study of CD8+ T cells in alopecia areata. As for the study in general: The authors scored treated patients' severity by affected scalp percentage.

Extracted RNA was reverse transcribed, and the resulting cDNA served as sequencing template. Assay: immunoSEQ multiplex PCR; the TCRdb copy retains only in-frame clones and omits some. The sample lists 160,000 or so clones; about two thirds were seen once. The V gene lost 6 bases and the J gene lost 0 bases, with 11 bases spanning the gap. CDR1 and CDR2 from the germline V gene are SGHRS and YFSETQ. The CDR3 length is 14 residues. Regarding treatment: oral pan-JAK inhibitor, 5-10 mg twice daily. Sequencing used CD4+ T cells sorted from blood, obtained at week 4, from a patient treated with tofacitinib. The receptor's source is a human donor with alopecia areata. V is TRBV5-1 and J is TRBJ2-3; D remains ambiguous. The CDR3 region is CASTRTDSTDTQYF. The DNA for the CDR3 is TGCGCCAGCACAAGGACGGACAGCACAGATACGCAGTATTTT.